Sequencing of this TCR beta chain was carried out in a study of cytomegalovirus exposure and HLA in healthy donors. The overall study: Per a later analysis, the roughly 670 first-cohort and some 110 validation repertoires shared one platform.

This clone showed up just once. Its specificity is unknown. TCRdb's table, derived via immunoSEQ multiplex PCR, lists solely in-frame clones and lacks some. The sample shows hundreds of thousands of clones, 80% to 90% of them seen only once. The length of the CDR3 is 16 residues. The germline gives CDR1 LNHNV, CDR2 YYDKDF (reference sequence). V lost 0 bases and J lost 0, with 12 bases in between. Findings and limits, study-wide: Among TCR sequences, most were rare, though some public TCRs appeared in many donors. A later analysis found first-cohort TCR clusters tended to co-occur in the 90 to 150 validation repertoires. The study flagged roughly 160 TCR beta chains as cytomegalovirus-associated.

The TCR sequence derives from a woman aged 18-35 years in good health and CMV-seronegative. The sample was PBMCs. This sequence joins TRBV15 and TRBJ2-7; D is possibly TRBD2 (5 bases). CDR3 region: CATSRDSGSSSYEQYF. In DNA form, the CDR3 reads TGTGCCACCAGCAGAGATTCGGGATCGAGCTCCTACGAGCAGTACTTC.